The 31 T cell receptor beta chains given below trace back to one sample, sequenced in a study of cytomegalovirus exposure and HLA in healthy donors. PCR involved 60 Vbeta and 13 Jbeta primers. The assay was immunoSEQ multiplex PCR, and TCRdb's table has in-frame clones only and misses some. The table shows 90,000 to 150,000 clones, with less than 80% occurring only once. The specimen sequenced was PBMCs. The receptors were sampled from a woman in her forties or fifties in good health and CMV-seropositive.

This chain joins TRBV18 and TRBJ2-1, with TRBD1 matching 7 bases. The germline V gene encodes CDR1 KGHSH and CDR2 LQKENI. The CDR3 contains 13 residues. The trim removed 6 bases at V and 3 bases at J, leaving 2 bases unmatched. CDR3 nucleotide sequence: TGTGCCAGCTCGTGGGACAGCTACAATGAGCAGTTCTTC. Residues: CASSWDSYNEQFF.

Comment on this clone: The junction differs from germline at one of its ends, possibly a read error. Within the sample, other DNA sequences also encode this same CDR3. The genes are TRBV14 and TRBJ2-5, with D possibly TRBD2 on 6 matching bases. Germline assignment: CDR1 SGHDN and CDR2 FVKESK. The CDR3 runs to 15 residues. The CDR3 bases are TGCGCCAGCAGCCAAGAATGGGTAGCGGCGGAGACCCAGTACTTC. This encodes CASSQEWVAAETQYF.

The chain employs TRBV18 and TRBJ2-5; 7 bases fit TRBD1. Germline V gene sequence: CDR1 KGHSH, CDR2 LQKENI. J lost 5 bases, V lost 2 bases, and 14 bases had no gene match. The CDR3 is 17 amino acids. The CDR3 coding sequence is TGTGCCAGCTCACCATCCCCCTCGACAGGGACATGGGAGACCCAGTACTTC. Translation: CASSPSPSTGTWETQYF. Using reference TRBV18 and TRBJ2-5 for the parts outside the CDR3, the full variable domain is NAGVMQNPRHLVRRRGQEARLRCSPMKGHSHVYWYRQLPEEGLKFMVYLQKENIIDESGMPKERFSAEFPKEGPSILRIQQVVRGDSAAYFCASSPSPSTGTWETQYFGPGTRLLVL.

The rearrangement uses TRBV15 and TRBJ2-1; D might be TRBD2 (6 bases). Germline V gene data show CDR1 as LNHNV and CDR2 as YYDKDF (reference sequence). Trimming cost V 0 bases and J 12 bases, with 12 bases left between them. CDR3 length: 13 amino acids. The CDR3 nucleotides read TGTGCCACCAGCAGAGAACCCCGGGACTGGCAGTTCTTC. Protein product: CATSREPRDWQFF.

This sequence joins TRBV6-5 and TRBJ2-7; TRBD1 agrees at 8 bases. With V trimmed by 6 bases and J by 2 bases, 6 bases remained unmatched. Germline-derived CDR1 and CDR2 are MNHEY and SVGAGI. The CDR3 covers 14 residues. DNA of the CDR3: TGTGCCAGCAGCCAAGGACAGGGAACCTACGAGCAGTACTTC. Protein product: CASSQGQGTYEQYF.

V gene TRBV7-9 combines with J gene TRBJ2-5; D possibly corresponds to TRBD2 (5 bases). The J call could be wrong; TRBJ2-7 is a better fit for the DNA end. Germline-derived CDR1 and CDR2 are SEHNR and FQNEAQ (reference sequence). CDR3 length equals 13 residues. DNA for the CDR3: TGTGCCAGCAGCGCGGGTAATAGCTACGAGCAGTACTTC. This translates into CASSAGNSYEQYF.

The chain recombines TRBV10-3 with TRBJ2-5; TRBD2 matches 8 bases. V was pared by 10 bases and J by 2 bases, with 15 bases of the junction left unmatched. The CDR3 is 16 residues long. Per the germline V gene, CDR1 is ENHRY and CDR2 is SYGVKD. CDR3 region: CATGGPQGLVQETQYF. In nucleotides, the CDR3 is TGTGCCACCGGAGGGCCCCAGGGACTAGTTCAAGAGACCCAGTACTTC.

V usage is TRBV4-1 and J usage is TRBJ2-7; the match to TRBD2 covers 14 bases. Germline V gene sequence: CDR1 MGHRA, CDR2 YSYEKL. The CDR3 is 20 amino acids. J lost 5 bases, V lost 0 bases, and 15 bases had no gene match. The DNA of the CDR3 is TGCGCCAGCAGCCAAGAGGGAGGACTAGCGGGAGGTCCTCCTATCGACGAGCAGTACTTC. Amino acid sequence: CASSQEGGLAGGPPIDEQYF.

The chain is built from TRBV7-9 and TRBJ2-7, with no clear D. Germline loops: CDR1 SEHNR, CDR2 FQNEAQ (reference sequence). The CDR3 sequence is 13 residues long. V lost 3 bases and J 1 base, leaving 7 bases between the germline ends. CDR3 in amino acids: CASSFSLSYEQYF. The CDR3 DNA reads TGTGCCAGCAGCTTCTCACTGTCCTACGAGCAGTACTTC.

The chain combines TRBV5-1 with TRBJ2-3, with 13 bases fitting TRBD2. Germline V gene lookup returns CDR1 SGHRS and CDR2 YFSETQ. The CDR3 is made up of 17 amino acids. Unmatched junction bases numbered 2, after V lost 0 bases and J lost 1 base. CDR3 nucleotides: TGCGCCAGCAGCTTGGGAGGGACTAGCGGGGGCACAGATACGCAGTATTTT. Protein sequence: CASSLGGTSGGTDTQYF. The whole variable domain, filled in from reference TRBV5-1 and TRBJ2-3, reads KAGVTQTPRYLIKTRGQQVTLSCSPISGHRSVSWYQQTPGQGLQFLFEYFSETQRNKGNFPGRFSGRQFSNSRSEMNVSTLELGDSALYLCASSLGGTSGGTDTQYFGPGTRLTVL.

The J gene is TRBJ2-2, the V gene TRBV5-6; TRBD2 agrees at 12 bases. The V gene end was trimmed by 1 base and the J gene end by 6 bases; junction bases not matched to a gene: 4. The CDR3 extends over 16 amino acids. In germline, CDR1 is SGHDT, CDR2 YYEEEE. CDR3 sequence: CASSLRLAGEAGELFF. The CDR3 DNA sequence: TGTGCCAGCAGCTTGAGACTAGCGGGAGAGGCCGGGGAGCTGTTTTTT.

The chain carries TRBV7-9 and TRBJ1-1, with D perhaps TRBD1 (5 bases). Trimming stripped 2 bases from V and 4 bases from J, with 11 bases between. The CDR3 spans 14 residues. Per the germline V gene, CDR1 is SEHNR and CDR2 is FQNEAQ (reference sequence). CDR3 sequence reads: CASSLRTLGTEAFF. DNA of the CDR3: TGTGCCAGCAGCTTAAGGACATTGGGCACTGAAGCTTTCTTT.

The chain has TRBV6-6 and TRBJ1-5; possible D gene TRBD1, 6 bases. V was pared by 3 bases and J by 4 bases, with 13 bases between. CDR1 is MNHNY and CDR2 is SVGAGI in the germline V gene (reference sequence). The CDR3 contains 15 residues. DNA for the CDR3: TGTGCCAGCAGTTATGGGGGCCAGCCGAATCAGCCCCAGCATTTT. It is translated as CASSYGGQPNQPQHF.

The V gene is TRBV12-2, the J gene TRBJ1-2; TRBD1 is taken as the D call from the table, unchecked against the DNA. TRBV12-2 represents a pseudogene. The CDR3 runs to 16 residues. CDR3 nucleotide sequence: TGTGCAAGTCGCCCACCCTCGACAGGAACTAACTATGGCTACACCTTC. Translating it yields CASRPPSTGTNYGYTF.

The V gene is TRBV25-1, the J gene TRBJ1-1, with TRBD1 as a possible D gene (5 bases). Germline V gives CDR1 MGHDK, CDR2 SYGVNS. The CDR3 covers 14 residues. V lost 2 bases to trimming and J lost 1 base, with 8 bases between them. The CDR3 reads CASSEQGRNTEAFF. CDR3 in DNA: TGTGCCAGCAGTGAACAGGGCCGGAACACTGAAGCTTTCTTT.

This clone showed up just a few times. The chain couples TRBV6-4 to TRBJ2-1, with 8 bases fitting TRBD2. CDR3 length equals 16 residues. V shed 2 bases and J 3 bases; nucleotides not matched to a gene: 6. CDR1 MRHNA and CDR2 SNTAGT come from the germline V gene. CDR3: CASSDRIAGSYNEQFF. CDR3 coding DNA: TGTGCCAGCAGTGACCGTATAGCGGGGAGCTACAATGAGCAGTTCTTC.

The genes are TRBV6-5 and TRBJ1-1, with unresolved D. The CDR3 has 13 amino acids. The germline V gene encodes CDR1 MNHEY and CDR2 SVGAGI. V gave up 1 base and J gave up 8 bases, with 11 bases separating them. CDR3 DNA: TGTGCCAGCAGTTACTTCGAGGGTCGGGAAGCTTTCTTT. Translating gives CASSYFEGREAFF.

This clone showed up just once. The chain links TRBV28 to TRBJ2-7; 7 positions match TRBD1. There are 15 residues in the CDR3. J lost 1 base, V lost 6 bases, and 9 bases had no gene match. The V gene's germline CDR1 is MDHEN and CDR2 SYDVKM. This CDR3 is CASRKGTVGSYEQYF. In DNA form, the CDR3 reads TGTGCCAGCAGGAAAGGGACAGTCGGTTCCTACGAGCAGTACTTC.

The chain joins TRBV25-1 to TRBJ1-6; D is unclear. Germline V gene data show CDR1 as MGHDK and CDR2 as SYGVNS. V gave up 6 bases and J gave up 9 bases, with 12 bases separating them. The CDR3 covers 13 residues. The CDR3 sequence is CASRIEGGSPLHF. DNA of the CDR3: TGTGCCAGCAGGATAGAAGGAGGTTCACCCCTCCACTTT.

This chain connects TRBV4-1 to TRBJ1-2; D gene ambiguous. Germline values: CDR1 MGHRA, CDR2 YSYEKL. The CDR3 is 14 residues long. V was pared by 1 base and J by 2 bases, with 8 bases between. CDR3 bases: TGCGCCAGCAGCCAAGGAGGGCAGAACTATGGCTACACCTTC. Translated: CASSQGGQNYGYTF.

In nucleotides, the CDR3 is TGTGCCAGCAGCCGAGGGACAGGTCTAAATCAGCCCCAGCATTTT. It encodes CASSRGTGLNQPQHF. The chain recombines TRBV6-5 with TRBJ1-5, with 8 positions matching TRBD1. Germline assignment: CDR1 MNHEY and CDR2 SVGAGI. The CDR3 loop spans 15 amino acids. V dropped 6 bases and J dropped 4; count of bases not matched to a gene: 8.

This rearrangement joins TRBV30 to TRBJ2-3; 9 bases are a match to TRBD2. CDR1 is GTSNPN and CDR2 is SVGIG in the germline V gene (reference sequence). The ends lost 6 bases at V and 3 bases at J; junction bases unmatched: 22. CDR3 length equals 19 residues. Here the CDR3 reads CACSGWGAQAGGWTDTQYF. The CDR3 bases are TGTGCCTGTTCTGGGTGGGGGGCCCAGGCGGGAGGGTGGACAGATACGCAGTATTTT.

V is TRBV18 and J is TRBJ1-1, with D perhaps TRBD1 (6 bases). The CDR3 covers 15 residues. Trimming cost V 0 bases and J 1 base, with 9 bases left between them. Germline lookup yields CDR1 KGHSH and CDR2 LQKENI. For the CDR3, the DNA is TGTGCCAGCTCACCACCGGCCAGGGGGAACACTGAAGCTTTCTTT. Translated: CASSPPARGNTEAFF.

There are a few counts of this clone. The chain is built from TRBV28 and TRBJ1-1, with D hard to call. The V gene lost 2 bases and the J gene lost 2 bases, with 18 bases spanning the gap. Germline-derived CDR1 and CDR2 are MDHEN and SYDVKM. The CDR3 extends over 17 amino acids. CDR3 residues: CASSLRYSGNLNTEAFF. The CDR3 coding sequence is TGTGCCAGCAGTTTAAGGTATTCGGGGAATCTAAACACTGAAGCTTTCTTT.

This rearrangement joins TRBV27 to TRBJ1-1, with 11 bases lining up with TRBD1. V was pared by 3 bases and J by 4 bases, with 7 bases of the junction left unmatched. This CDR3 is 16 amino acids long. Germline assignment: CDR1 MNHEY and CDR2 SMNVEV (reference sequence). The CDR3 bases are TGTGCCAGCAGTTTCGACGGGACAGGGGGGAGCACTGAAGCTTTCTTT. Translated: CASSFDGTGGSTEAFF.

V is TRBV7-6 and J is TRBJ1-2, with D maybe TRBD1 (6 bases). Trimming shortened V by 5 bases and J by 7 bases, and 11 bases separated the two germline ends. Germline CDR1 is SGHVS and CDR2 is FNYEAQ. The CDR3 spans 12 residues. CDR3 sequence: CASSPGGPGYTF. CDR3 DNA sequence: TGTGCCAGCAGCCCCGGGGGGCCTGGCTACACCTTC.

This CDR3 is CASSTGTGSTGELFF. The CDR3 DNA follows: TGTGCCAGCAGTACCGGGACAGGGTCCACCGGGGAGCTGTTTTTT. This chain uses TRBV2 with TRBJ2-2; 9 positions match TRBD1. The CDR3 runs 15 residues. The germline V gene encodes CDR1 SNHLY and CDR2 FYNNEI. With V trimmed by 5 bases and J by 4 bases, 5 bases remained unmatched.

The CDR3, as DNA: TGTGCCAGCAAACACCCACGGGACTACGCCAGCACAGATACGCAGTATTTT. This translates into CASKHPRDYASTDTQYF. J is TRBJ2-3 and V is TRBV7-2, with 7 bases that match TRBD2. This CDR3 has 17 residues. J gave up 0 bases and V 7 bases, and 13 bases lay outside the gene matches. Germline-derived CDR1 and CDR2 are SGHTA and FQGNSA.

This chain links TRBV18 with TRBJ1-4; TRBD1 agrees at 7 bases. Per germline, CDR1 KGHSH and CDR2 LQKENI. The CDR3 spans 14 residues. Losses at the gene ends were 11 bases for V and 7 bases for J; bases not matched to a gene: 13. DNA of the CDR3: TGTGCCTCTGCCGAGGGGGCCGGGGGTGAAAAACTGTTTTTT. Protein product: CASAEGAGGEKLFF.

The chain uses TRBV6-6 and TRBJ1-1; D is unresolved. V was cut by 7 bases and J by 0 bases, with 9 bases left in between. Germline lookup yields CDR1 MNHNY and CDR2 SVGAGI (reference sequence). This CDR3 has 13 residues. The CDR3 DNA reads TGTGCCAGCAACGAGGTTTTGAACACTGAAGCTTTCTTT. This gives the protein CASNEVLNTEAFF.

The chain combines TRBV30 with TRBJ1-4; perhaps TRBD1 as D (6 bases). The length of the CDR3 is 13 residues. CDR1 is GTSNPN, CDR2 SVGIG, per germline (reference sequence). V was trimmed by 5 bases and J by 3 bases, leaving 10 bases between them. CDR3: CAWRGQPNEKLFF. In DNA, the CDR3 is TGTGCCTGGCGCGGACAGCCTAATGAAAAACTGTTTTTT.